The 20 T cell receptor beta chains below come from one sample, sequenced in a study of T cells in Graves' hyperthyroidism and ophthalmopathy. Researchers amplified the TCR beta CDR3 regions from RNA transcripts. Using the HTBI primer set, a first-round RT-PCR was run on the TCR CDR3. TCRdb itself ran the multiplex PCR reads through MiXCR, one entry per CDR3 protein. The sample includes approximately 600,000 distinct CDR3 sequences, approximately 14% seen only once; the top ten take less than 6%. The sample taken for sequencing was blood. The receptors come from a woman aged 30 to 39 with Graves' hyperthyroidism that later progressed to Graves' ophthalmopathy.

Many counts were recorded for this clonotype. The chain carries TRBV18 and TRBJ1-2; unclear D gene. Trimming took 6 bases from V and 2 from J, leaving 22 bases between them. The CDR3 totals 17 residues. In germline, CDR1 is KGHSH, CDR2 LQKENI. CDR3 residues: CASSPAGSQALNYGYTF. CDR3 DNA: TGTGCCAGCTCCCCGGCGGGGTCCCAAGCACTCAACTATGGCTACACCTTC.

This clonotype was detected ten times or more. The chain combines TRBV9 with TRBJ1-6, with 10 bases identical to TRBD1. The CDR3 spans 15 residues. Trimming took 4 bases from V and 10 from J; bases not matched to a gene: 8. Germline V gives CDR1 SGDLS, CDR2 YYNGEE. CDR3 sequence reads: CASSNPWTGGSPLHF. CDR3 nucleotide sequence: TGTGCCAGCAGCAATCCTTGGACAGGGGGATCACCCCTCCACTTT.

At least ten counts were recorded for this clonotype. This rearrangement joins TRBV29-1 to TRBJ1-6; D is ambiguous. Germline lookup yields CDR1 SQVTM and CDR2 ANQGSEA. The CDR3 covers 14 residues. V lost 5 bases, J lost 7 bases, and 15 bases lay in between. In nucleotides, the CDR3 is TGCAGCGTTCTCATCGGAGATGTGAATTCACCCCTCCACTTT. Translating it yields CSVLIGDVNSPLHF.

In this sample, this clonotype turned up many times. The rearrangement joins TRBV12-3 or TRBV12-4 to TRBJ1-4, with 8 bases fitting TRBD1. This CDR3 has 22 residues. Unmatched junction bases numbered 27, after V lost 6 bases and J lost 3 bases. The CDR3 region is CASSPRGQGAVAQAAANEKLFF. The CDR3 DNA reads as TGTGCCAGCAGCCCCCGCGGGCAGGGGGCGGTAGCTCAGGCGGCGGCTAATGAAAAACTGTTTTTT.

This clonotype appeared many times. The V gene is TRBV6-5, the J gene TRBJ2-5; TRBD2 agrees at 14 bases. The V and J ends lost 5 bases and 5 bases, in that order; junction bases with no gene match: 10. The germline V gene has CDR1 MNHEY and CDR2 SVGAGI. This CDR3 region has 17 residues. The CDR3, as DNA: TGTGCCAGCAGTCGACTAGCGGGAGGGCCAAGACGGGAGACCCAGTACTTC. It translates to CASSRLAGGPRRETQYF.

As regards this clonotype: This may be a read error: a much more frequent sequence differs by one nucleotide. The chain carries TRBV13 and TRBJ2-7, with D perhaps being TRBD1 or TRBD2 (5 bases each). The CDR3 runs 15 residues. The V end lost 0 bases, the J end lost 7 bases, and 16 bases lay between the germline ends. Germline assignment: CDR1 PRHDT and CDR2 FYEKMQ (reference sequence). The CDR3 DNA follows: TGTGCCAGCAGCTTAGGGTGGGACCCTAATGGGGAGCAGTACTTC. It is translated as CASSLGWDPNGEQYF. Together with reference TRBV13 and TRBJ2-7, the CDR3 gives the full variable domain: AAGVIQSPRHLIKEKRETATLKCYPIPRHDTVYWYQQGPGQDPQFLISFYEKMQSDKGSIPDRFSAQQFSDYHSELNMSSLELGDSALYFCASSLGWDPNGEQYFGPGTRLTVT.

At least ten counts were recorded for this clonotype. The chain recombines TRBV3-1 with TRBJ2-5; D unresolved. The CDR3 runs to 14 residues. Deletions cut 1 base from V and 5 bases from J, with 11 bases between. Germline V gene lookup returns CDR1 LGHDT and CDR2 YNNKEL (reference sequence). The CDR3: CASSQAPGFETQYF. In DNA form, the CDR3 reads TGTGCCAGCAGCCAAGCCCCCGGGTTCGAGACCCAGTACTTC.

This clonotype was observed many times. This chain connects TRBV2 to TRBJ1-5, with unresolved D. Germline CDR1 and CDR2: SNHLY and FYNNEI. With 2 bases removed from V and 7 bases from J, the gap between germline ends came to 6 bases. There are 12 residues in the CDR3. DNA of the CDR3: TGTGCCAGCAGTGAATGGAGCCAGCCCCAGCATTTT. Its protein is CASSEWSQPQHF.

The chain uses TRBV5-1 and TRBJ2-1; the D is unclear. The J call may be wrong; the DNA end is better matched by TRBJ2-7. Germline V CDR1 and CDR2: SGHRS, YFSETQ. This CDR3 spans 14 amino acids. The CDR3 is CASSKVLGANEQYF. The DNA of the CDR3 is TGCGCCAGCAGTAAGGTTCTGGGCGCTAATGAGCAGTACTTC.

This clonotype was seen a few times. Possible read error: a much larger clone is one base away. The gene calls are TRBV7-3 and TRBJ2-7; 9 nucleotides match TRBD1. CDR1 and CDR2 (germline): SGHTA, FQGTGA. This CDR3 is built from 19 residues. The CDR3 sequence: CASRPGQGATPSPSYGQYF. The CDR3 region has the DNA TGTGCCAGCAGACCGGGACAGGGCGCTACCCCCTCACCTTCCTACGGGCAGTACTTC.

This chain connects TRBV5-1 to TRBJ2-6; D unresolved. The CDR3 is 14 amino acids. The V end was cut by 5 bases, the J end by 2 bases, with 8 bases between. Germline loops: CDR1 SGHRS, CDR2 YFSETQ. The CDR3 DNA sequence: TGCGCCAGCAGTCGGTCTACTGGGGCCAACGTCCTGACTTTC. It yields the protein CASSRSTGANVLTF.

This clonotype has a count of ten or more. The chain employs TRBV29-1 and TRBJ1-4; no reliable D call. From germline, CDR1 is SQVTM and CDR2 ANQGSEA. The CDR3 is made up of 13 amino acids. Trimming took off 6 bases at V and 0 bases at J, with 8 bases between the two ends. CDR3 region: CSVIRATNEKLFF. DNA of the CDR3: TGCAGCGTAATAAGAGCAACTAATGAAAAACTGTTTTTT.

This clonotype was observed at least ten times. The J gene is TRBJ2-4, the V gene TRBV2; perhaps TRBD2 as D (6 bases). Germline V lookup: CDR1 SNHLY, CDR2 FYNNEI. CDR3 length: 13 amino acids. V lost 6 bases and J 5 bases, leaving 11 bases between the germline ends. The chain's CDR3 is CASRGTGENIQYF. The CDR3 coding sequence is TGTGCCAGCAGGGGCACGGGGGAAAACATTCAGTACTTC.

This clonotype has a handful of counts. The chain carries TRBV6-1 and TRBJ1-1; no clear D. Germline CDR1 is MNHNS and CDR2 is SASEGT. There are 16 residues in the CDR3. V lost 0 bases and J 4 bases, leaving 15 bases between the germline ends. The CDR3 DNA follows: TGTGCCAGCAGTGAAGCGCTTTTTGGCGGGAGCACTGAAGCTTTCTTT. This sequence encodes CASSEALFGGSTEAFF.

This clonotype was found many times. The chain couples TRBV28 to TRBJ1-2, with D perhaps TRBD1 (6 bases). The CDR3 spans 15 residues. Germline V CDR1 and CDR2: MDHEN, SYDVKM. Deletions cut 5 bases from V and 5 bases from J, with 18 bases between. The CDR3 nucleotides read TGTGCCAGCAGTACGACAGATGGGGGGCTTTATGGCTACACCTTC. This gives the protein CASSTTDGGLYGYTF.

The rearrangement joins TRBV11-3 to TRBJ1-1, with D hard to call. The CDR3 extends over 14 amino acids. Germline V gives CDR1 SGHNT, CDR2 YENEEA. V lost 5 bases to trimming and J lost 6 bases, with 16 bases between them. CDR3 sequence (DNA): TGTGCCAGCAGCCCCGGGAGGGTAATCGCTGAAGCTTTCTTT. Its protein is CASSPGRVIAEAFF.

This clonotype was recorded at least ten times. The chain links TRBV2 to TRBJ2-1, with D tentatively TRBD1 (5 bases). V lost 6 bases and J 0 bases, leaving 6 bases between the germline ends. CDR1 and CDR2 from the germline V gene are SNHLY and FYNNEI. CDR3 length: 13 residues. The CDR3 bases are TGTGCCAGCAGAGACAGCTCCTACAATGAGCAGTTCTTC. Its translation: CASRDSSYNEQFF.

This clonotype has a count of ten or more. The chain couples TRBV6-1 to TRBJ1-1; the D gene is possibly TRBD1 (5 bases). Germline CDR1 reads MNHNS; CDR2 reads SASEGT. Trimming pared 6 bases from V and 1 base from J, leaving 15 bases between. The CDR3 sequence is 15 residues long. CDR3 sequence reads: CASRRSRVPNTEAFF. CDR3 nucleotides: TGTGCCAGCAGAAGGTCCAGGGTCCCGAACACTGAAGCTTTCTTT.

The genes are TRBV7-9 and TRBJ2-7; D is uncertain. The CDR3 is 17 amino acids. Trimming removed 5 bases at V and 0 bases at J, with 20 bases between. The V gene's germline CDR1 is SEHNR and CDR2 FQNEAQ (reference sequence). The chain's CDR3 is CASSPPGTGPSSYEQYF. CDR3 DNA sequence: TGTGCCAGCAGCCCGCCGGGCACGGGCCCCTCCTCCTACGAGCAGTACTTC. Full variable domain (missing parts from reference TRBV7-9 and TRBJ2-7): DTGVSQNPRHKITKRGQNVTFRCDPISEHNRLYWYRQTLGQGPEFLTYFQNEAQLEKSRLLSDRFSAERPKGSFSTLEIQRTEQGDSAMYLCASSPPGTGPSSYEQYFGPGTRLTVT.

This clonotype was recorded at least ten times. This sequence joins TRBV11-1 and TRBJ2-2; TRBD2 agrees at 7 bases. This CDR3 is built from 15 residues. Trimming took 2 bases from V and 1 from J; bases not matched to a gene: 1. CDR1 is SGHAT, CDR2 FQDESV, per germline (reference sequence). In DNA, the CDR3 is TGTGCCAGCAGCTTACCTAGCGGGAACACCGGGGAGCTGTTTTTT. Translated: CASSLPSGNTGELFF.